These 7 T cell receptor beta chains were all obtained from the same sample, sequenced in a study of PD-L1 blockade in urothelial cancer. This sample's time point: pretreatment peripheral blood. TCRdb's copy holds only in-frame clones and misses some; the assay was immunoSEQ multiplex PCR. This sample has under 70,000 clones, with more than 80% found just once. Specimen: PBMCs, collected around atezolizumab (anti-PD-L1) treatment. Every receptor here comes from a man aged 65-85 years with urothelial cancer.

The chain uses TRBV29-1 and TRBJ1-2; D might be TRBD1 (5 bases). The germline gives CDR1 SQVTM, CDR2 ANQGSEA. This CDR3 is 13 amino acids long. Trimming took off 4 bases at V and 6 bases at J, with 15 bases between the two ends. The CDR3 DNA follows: TGCAGCGTTGTGCGAGGGGCGGGGGATGGCTACACCTTC. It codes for CSVVRGAGDGYTF.

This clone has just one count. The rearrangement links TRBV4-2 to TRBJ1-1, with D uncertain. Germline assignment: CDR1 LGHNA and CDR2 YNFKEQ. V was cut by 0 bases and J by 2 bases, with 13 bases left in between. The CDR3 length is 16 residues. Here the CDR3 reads CASSQEEEGFNTEAFF. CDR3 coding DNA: TGTGCCAGCAGCCAAGAGGAAGAGGGCTTTAACACTGAAGCTTTCTTT.

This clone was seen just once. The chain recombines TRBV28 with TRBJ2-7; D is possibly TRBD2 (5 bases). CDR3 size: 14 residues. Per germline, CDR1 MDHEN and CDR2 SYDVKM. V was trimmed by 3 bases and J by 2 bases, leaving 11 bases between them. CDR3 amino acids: CASSLAGDTYEQYF. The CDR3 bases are TGTGCCAGCAGTTTGGCCGGGGATACCTACGAGCAGTACTTC.

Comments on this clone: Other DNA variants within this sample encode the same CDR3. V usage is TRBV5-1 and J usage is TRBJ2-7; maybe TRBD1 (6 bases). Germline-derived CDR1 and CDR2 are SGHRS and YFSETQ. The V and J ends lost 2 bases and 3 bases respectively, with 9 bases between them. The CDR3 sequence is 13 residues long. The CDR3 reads CASSFDRSYEQYF. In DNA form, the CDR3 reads TGCGCCAGCAGCTTCGACAGGAGCTACGAGCAGTACTTC.

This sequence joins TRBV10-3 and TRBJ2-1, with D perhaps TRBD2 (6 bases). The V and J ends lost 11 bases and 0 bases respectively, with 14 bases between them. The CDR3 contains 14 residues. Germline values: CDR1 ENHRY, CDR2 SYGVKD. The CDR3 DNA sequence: TGTGCCCTGGGACTCGGAAGCTCCTACAATGAGCAGTTCTTC. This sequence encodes CALGLGSSYNEQFF.

As DNA, the CDR3 is TGTGCCAGCATCCGGGACAGGGGTAACACTGAAGCTTTCTTT. Protein product: CASIRDRGNTEAFF. V is TRBV6-6 and J is TRBJ1-1, with 10 nucleotides matching TRBD1. Per the germline V gene, CDR1 is MNHNY and CDR2 is SVGAGI (reference sequence). This CDR3 comprises 14 residues. After removal of 7 bases from V and 2 bases from J, the junction contained 4 bases not matched to a gene.

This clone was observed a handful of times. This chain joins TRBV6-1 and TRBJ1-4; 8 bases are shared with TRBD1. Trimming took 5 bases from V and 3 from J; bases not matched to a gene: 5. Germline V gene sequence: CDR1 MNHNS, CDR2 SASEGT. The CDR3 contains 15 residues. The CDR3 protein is CASSPSTGANEKLFF. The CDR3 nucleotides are TGTGCCAGCAGTCCGTCGACAGGGGCTAATGAAAAACTGTTTTTT.